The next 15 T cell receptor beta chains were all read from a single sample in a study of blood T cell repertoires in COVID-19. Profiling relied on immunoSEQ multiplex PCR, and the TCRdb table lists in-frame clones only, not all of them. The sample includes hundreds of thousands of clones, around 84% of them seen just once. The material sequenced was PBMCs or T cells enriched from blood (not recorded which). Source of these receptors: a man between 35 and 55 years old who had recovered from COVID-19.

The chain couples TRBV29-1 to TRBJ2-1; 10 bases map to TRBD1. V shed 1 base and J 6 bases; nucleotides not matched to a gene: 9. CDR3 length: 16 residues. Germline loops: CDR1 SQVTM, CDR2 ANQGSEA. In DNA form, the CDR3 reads TGCAGCGTTGAAGGCACCGGGACAGGGGCGCCCAATGAGCAGTTCTTC. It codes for CSVEGTGTGAPNEQFF.

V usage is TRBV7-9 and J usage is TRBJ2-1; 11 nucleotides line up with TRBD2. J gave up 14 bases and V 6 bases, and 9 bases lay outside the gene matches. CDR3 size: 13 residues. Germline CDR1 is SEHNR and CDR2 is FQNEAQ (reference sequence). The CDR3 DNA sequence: TGTGCCAGCAGAACTAGCGGGAGCGGGATGGAGTTCTTC. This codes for CASRTSGSGMEFF. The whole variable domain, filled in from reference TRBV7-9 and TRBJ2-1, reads DTGVSQNPRHKITKRGQNVTFRCDPISEHNRLYWYRQTLGQGPEFLTYFQNEAQLEKSRLLSDRFSAERPKGSFSTLEIQRTEQGDSAMYLCASRTSGSGMEFFGPGTRLTVL.

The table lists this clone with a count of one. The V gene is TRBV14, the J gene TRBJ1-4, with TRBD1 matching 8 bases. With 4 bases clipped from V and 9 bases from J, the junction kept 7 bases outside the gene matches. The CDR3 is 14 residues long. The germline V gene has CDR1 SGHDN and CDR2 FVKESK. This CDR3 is CASSPDRGVQKLFF. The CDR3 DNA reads TGTGCCAGCAGCCCCGACAGGGGAGTTCAAAAACTGTTTTTT. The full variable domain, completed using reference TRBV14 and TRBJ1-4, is EAGVTQFPSHSVIEKGQTVTLRCDPISGHDNLYWYRRVMGKEIKFLLHFVKESKQDESGMPNNRFLAERTGGTYSTLKVQPAELEDSGVYFCASSPDRGVQKLFFGSGTQLSVL.

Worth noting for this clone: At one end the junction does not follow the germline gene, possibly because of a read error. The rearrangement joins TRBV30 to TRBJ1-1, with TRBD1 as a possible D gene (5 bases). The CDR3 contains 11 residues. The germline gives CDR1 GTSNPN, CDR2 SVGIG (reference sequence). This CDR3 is CGWGWGTEAFF. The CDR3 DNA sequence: TGCGGGTGGGGCTGGGGCACTGAAGCTTTCTTT.

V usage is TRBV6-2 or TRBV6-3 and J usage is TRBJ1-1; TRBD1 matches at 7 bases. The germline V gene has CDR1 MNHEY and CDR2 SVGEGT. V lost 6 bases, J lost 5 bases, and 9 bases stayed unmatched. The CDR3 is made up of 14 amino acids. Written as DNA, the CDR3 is TGTGCCAGCAGCATCACAGGGGATCTGACTGAAGCTTTCTTT. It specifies CASSITGDLTEAFF.

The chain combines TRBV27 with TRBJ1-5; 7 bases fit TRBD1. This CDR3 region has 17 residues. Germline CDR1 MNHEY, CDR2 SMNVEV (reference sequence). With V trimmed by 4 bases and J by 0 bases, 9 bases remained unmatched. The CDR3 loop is CASSSKDRFDSNQPQHF. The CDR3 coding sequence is TGTGCCAGCAGTTCAAAGGACAGGTTCGATAGCAATCAGCCCCAGCATTTT.

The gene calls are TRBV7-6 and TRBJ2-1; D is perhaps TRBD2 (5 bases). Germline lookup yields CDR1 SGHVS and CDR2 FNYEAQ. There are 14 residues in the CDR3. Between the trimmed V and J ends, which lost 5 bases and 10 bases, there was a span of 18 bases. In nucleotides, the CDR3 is TGTGCCAGCAGCCTTGGCGGGTTAGTCGTGGAGCAGTTCTTC. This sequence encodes CASSLGGLVVEQFF.

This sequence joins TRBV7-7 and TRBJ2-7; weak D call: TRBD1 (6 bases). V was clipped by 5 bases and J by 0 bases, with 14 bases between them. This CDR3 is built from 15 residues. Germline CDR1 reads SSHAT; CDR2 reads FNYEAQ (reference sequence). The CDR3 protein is CASSQEVGASYEQYF. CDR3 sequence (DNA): TGTGCCAGCAGCCAAGAGGTGGGGGCCTCCTACGAGCAGTACTTC.

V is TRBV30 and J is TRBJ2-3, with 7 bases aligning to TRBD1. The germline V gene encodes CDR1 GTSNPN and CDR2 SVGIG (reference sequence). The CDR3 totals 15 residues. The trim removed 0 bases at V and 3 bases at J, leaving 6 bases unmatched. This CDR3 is CAWSVGGGGTDTQYF. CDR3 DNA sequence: TGTGCCTGGAGTGTAGGGGGCGGTGGAACAGATACGCAGTATTTT.

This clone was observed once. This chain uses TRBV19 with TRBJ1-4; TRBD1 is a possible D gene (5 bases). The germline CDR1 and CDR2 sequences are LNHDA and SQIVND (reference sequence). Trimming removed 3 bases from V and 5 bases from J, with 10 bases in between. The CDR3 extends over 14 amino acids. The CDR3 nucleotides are TGTGCCAGTAGTATCGCGCCAGGGAATGAAAAACTGTTTTTT. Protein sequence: CASSIAPGNEKLFF.

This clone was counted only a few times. In DNA form, the CDR3 reads TGCAGCGTTGCGGGCAGGGGGAGCTCCTACGAGCAGTACTTC. This codes for CSVAGRGSSYEQYF. The chain couples TRBV29-1 to TRBJ2-7; 7 bases fit TRBD1. The CDR3 sequence is 14 residues long. CDR1 is SQVTM and CDR2 is ANQGSEA in the germline V gene. Trimming at V came to 4 bases and at J to 0 bases, leaving 6 bases not matched to a gene.

CDR3 loop: CASSQVQEKNQPQHF. The CDR3 DNA sequence: TGTGCCAGCAGCCAAGTACAGGAAAAGAATCAGCCCCAGCATTTT. This chain connects TRBV14 to TRBJ1-5; tentative D call: TRBD1 (5 bases). The CDR3 is made up of 15 amino acids. Germline V gene lookup returns CDR1 SGHDN and CDR2 FVKESK. Trimming removed 1 base from V and 4 bases from J, with 11 bases in between.

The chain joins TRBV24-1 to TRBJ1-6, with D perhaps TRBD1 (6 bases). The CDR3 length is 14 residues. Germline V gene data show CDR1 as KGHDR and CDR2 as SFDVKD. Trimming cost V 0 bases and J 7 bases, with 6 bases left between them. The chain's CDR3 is CATSDLRGNSPLHF. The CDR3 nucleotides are TGTGCCACCAGTGATTTGAGGGGGAATTCACCCCTCCACTTT.

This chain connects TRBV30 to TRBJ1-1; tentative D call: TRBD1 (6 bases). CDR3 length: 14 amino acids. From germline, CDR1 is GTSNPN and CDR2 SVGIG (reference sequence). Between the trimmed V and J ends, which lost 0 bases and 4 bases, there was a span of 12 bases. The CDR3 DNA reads TGTGCCTGGAGTGTACGGCAGGGGATCACTGAAGCTTTCTTT. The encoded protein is CAWSVRQGITEAFF.

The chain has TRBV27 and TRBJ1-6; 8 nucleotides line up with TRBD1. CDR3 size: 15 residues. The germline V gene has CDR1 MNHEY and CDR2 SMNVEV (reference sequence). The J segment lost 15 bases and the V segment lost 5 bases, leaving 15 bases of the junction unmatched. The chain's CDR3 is CASSPGQGWGAGLHF. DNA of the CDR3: TGTGCCAGCAGTCCAGGACAGGGTTGGGGCGCGGGCCTCCACTTT.